This T cell receptor (beta chain) was captured by sequencing in a study of beta chain features in type 1 diabetes. This clone was counted only a few times. Its antigen is unknown. The investigators reverse transcribed all of the isolated RNA, so they sequenced expressed TCRB transcripts. TCRdb keeps only in-frame clones here, not all; method: immunoSEQ multiplex PCR. The top ten hold 1.3% of the sample, which has some 150,000 clones, about 9.4% seen once. Study-level findings and limits: VDJ junctions in type 1 diabetes patients carried more deletions and fewer insertions. All four CD4+ subsets of Type 1 diabetes patients contained TCRB CDR3s that were moderately but significantly shorter.

The CDR3 runs 16 residues. Germline values: CDR1 SGHTA, CDR2 FQGNSA. The J segment lost 7 bases and the V segment lost 3 bases, leaving 9 bases of the junction unmatched. The chain combines TRBV7-2 with TRBJ2-1; 10 bases align to TRBD2. This receptor was obtained from a man between 18 and 29 years old in good health. Sequenced sample: naive CD4+ T cells from blood. For the CDR3, the DNA is TGTGCCAGCAGCTTGGACAGCGGGGGGGCCGGGAATGAGCAGTTCTTC. It specifies CASSLDSGGAGNEQFF.